A single sample is the source of the 26 T cell receptor beta chains below, sequenced in a study of CD8 T cells in ankylosing spondylitis. TCRdb reprocessed the 5' RACE reads via MiXCR and lists one record per CDR3 protein. The sample contains fewer than 250,000 distinct CDR3 sequences, roughly a tenth of which appear only once. The sequencing sample was made of blood, either unsorted or a sorted T cell fraction (not recorded which). All receptors come from a male donor with ankylosing spondylitis or in good health (not recorded which).

At least ten counts were recorded for this clonotype. V usage is TRBV6-1 and J usage is TRBJ2-1, with 8 bases identical to TRBD2. Unmatched junction bases numbered 19, after V lost 6 bases and J lost 9 bases. Germline V gene sequence: CDR1 MNHNS, CDR2 SASEGT. This CDR3 comprises 17 residues. The CDR3 reads CASSGASGSFRGGEQFF. The CDR3 region has the DNA TGTGCCAGCAGCGGGGCTAGCGGGTCCTTTCGGGGAGGTGAGCAGTTCTTC.

The table lists this clonotype with many counts. This chain connects TRBV3-1 to TRBJ2-6; no clear D. Germline assignment: CDR1 LGHDT and CDR2 YNNKEL (reference sequence). The CDR3 is 15 amino acids. V lost 4 bases and J 0 bases, leaving 7 bases between the germline ends. DNA for the CDR3: TGTGCCAGCAGCCCAGCCGGCTCTGGGGCCAACGTCCTGACTTTC. This translates into CASSPAGSGANVLTF.

This clonotype has at least ten counts. In nucleotides, the CDR3 is TGCAGTGCTAGTCGGGGACAGGGGGCAAATAGCAATCAGCCCCAGCATTTT. Translation gives CSASRGQGANSNQPQHF. The rearrangement joins TRBV20-1 to TRBJ1-5; 12 nucleotides line up with TRBD1. Germline V CDR1 and CDR2: DFQATT, SNEGSKA (reference sequence). Trimming took 3 bases from V and 0 from J; bases not matched to a gene: 6. This CDR3 comprises 17 residues.

This clonotype was seen many times. The genes are TRBV5-1 and TRBJ1-1; D call uncertain. The CDR3 length is 15 residues. Trimming cost V 0 bases and J 3 bases, with 12 bases left between them. CDR1 and CDR2 from the germline V gene are SGHRS and YFSETQ. The CDR3 nucleotides read TGCGCCAGCAGCTTGGACAGTGGGTCGGACACTGAAGCTTTCTTT. Translation gives CASSLDSGSDTEAFF.

This clonotype was observed a handful of times. This sequence joins TRBV27 and TRBJ2-7; 7 bases align to TRBD1. This CDR3 has 15 residues. V was clipped by 8 bases and J by 3 bases; unmatched bases: 13. CDR1 and CDR2 from the germline V gene are MNHEY and SMNVEV (reference sequence). CDR3 protein: CASHSLAGTVYEQYF. DNA for the CDR3: TGTGCCAGCCATTCGCTAGCCGGGACAGTCTACGAGCAGTACTTC.

The sample holds a few counts of this clonotype. The V and J genes are TRBV7-9 and TRBJ2-3; a possible D gene is TRBD2 (6 bases). The CDR3 extends over 15 amino acids. Germline lookup yields CDR1 SEHNR and CDR2 FQNEAQ (reference sequence). The V end was cut by 5 bases, the J end by 2 bases, with 14 bases between. DNA of the CDR3: TGTGCCAGCAGCGACGGGCGGGGAAACACAGATACGCAGTATTTT. Translation: CASSDGRGNTDTQYF. The whole variable domain, filled in from reference TRBV7-9 and TRBJ2-3, reads DTGVSQNPRHKITKRGQNVTFRCDPISEHNRLYWYRQTLGQGPEFLTYFQNEAQLEKSRLLSDRFSAERPKGSFSTLEIQRTEQGDSAMYLCASSDGRGNTDTQYFGPGTRLTVL.

This clonotype was observed a few times. The rearrangement links TRBV19 to TRBJ2-6; D is uncertain. Germline V lookup: CDR1 LNHDA, CDR2 SQIVND (reference sequence). The ends were cut back, 5 bases at V and 4 bases at J, with 15 bases in the middle. The CDR3 has 16 amino acids. The CDR3 sequence: CASSVPDEPGANVLTF. The CDR3, as DNA: TGTGCCAGTAGTGTTCCGGATGAGCCGGGGGCCAACGTCCTGACTTTC.

This clonotype has at least ten counts. V and J are TRBV12-3 or TRBV12-4 and TRBJ2-5; the D gene could be TRBD1 or TRBD2 (5 bases each). This CDR3 spans 14 amino acids. Trimming removed 3 bases from V and 3 bases from J, with 11 bases in between. The CDR3 reads CASSLGETKETQYF. DNA of the CDR3: TGTGCCAGCAGTTTGGGGGAGACCAAAGAGACCCAGTACTTC.

This clonotype was picked up many times. DNA of the CDR3: TGCGCCAGCAGTGTCTGGGGGGCGTTGAACACCGGGGAGCTGTTTTTT. Protein sequence: CASSVWGALNTGELFF. This chain joins TRBV5-1 and TRBJ2-2; the D call may be TRBD1 or TRBD2 (6 bases each). V was shortened by 5 bases and J by 1 base, with 15 bases between the two germline ends. The CDR3 consists of 16 residues. Looked up from germline, CDR1 is SGHRS and CDR2 is YFSETQ.

In its sample, this clonotype was seen many times. One junction end disagrees with the germline gene, perhaps due to a read error. CDR3 in amino acids: CCARVAPGTGSNYGYTF. The DNA of the CDR3 is TGCTGTGCTAGAGTGGCCCCCGGGACAGGCTCTAACTATGGCTACACCTTC. V and J are TRBV20-1 and TRBJ1-2; TRBD1 matches at 8 bases. This CDR3 has 17 amino acids. Germline CDR1 reads DFQATT; CDR2 reads SNEGSKA (reference sequence).

This clonotype was recorded a few times. V gene TRBV4-2 combines with J gene TRBJ1-1; D is perhaps TRBD1 (5 bases). Germline CDR1 and CDR2: LGHNA and YNFKEQ. V lost 0 bases and J 5 bases, leaving 13 bases between the germline ends. CDR3 length: 15 amino acids. The CDR3: CASSQETRVGTEAFF. Written as DNA, the CDR3 is TGTGCCAGCAGCCAAGAAACCAGGGTGGGGACTGAAGCTTTCTTT.

The chain couples TRBV30 to TRBJ1-2, with D maybe TRBD1 (6 bases). The CDR3 loop spans 15 amino acids. Germline CDR1 is GTSNPN and CDR2 is SVGIG (reference sequence). V was cut by 1 base and J by 1 base, with 13 bases left in between. The CDR3 here is CAWSGVLDSNYGYTF. The DNA of the CDR3 is TGTGCCTGGAGTGGGGTCCTGGACAGTAACTATGGCTACACCTTC.

This clonotype showed up many times. The chain couples TRBV27 to TRBJ2-1; D possibly corresponds to TRBD2 (5 bases). The CDR3 has 14 residues. Germline CDR1 MNHEY, CDR2 SMNVEV (reference sequence). V was shortened by 2 bases and J by 7 bases, with 12 bases between the two germline ends. This CDR3 reads CASSLPSRTNEQFF. The CDR3 nucleotides are TGTGCCAGCAGTTTACCCTCCAGGACTAATGAGCAGTTCTTC.

This clonotype was seen ten or more times. The chain employs TRBV7-8 and TRBJ2-2; the match to TRBD1 covers 8 bases. In germline, CDR1 is SGHVS, CDR2 FQNEAQ. This CDR3 has 15 amino acids. Germline trimming cut 5 bases from V and 4 bases from J; bases unmatched to any gene: 6. Here the CDR3 DNA reads TGTGCCAGCAGCATCAAAACAGGGGGCACCGGGGAGCTGTTTTTT. Translated: CASSIKTGGTGELFF. Full variable domain (rest looked up from reference TRBV7-8 and TRBJ2-2): GAGVSQSPRYKVAKRGQDVALRCDPISGHVSLFWYQQALGQGPEFLTYFQNEAQLDKSGLPSDRFFAERPEGSVSTLKIQRTQQEDSAVYLCASSIKTGGTGELFFGEGSRLTVL.

This clonotype was detected a few times. The chain carries TRBV7-2 and TRBJ2-7; 9 nucleotides match TRBD2. The trim removed 6 bases at V and 5 bases at J, leaving 11 bases unmatched. Germline V CDR1 and CDR2: SGHTA, FQGNSA. This CDR3 is 15 amino acids long. CDR3 nucleotide sequence: TGTGCCAGCAGTCGTCGTAGCGGGAGAGGAGACGAGCAGTACTTC. This gives the protein CASSRRSGRGDEQYF.

The table lists this clonotype with a few counts. V gene TRBV30 combines with J gene TRBJ1-4; 7 bases align to TRBD1. The V gene's germline CDR1 is GTSNPN and CDR2 SVGIG (reference sequence). The CDR3 runs to 16 residues. Trimming took 0 bases from V and 6 from J; bases not matched to a gene: 10. CDR3 in DNA: TGTGCCTGGAGTGTAGCCAGGGGGTTATTCGATGAAAAACTGTTTTTT. Protein: CAWSVARGLFDEKLFF.

There are a few counts of this clonotype. This chain uses TRBV7-2 with TRBJ2-4, with D hard to call. CDR1 is SGHTA and CDR2 is FQGNSA in the germline V gene. Trimming removed 0 bases from V and 9 bases from J, with 15 bases in between. There are 15 residues in the CDR3. CDR3 amino acids: CASSLAGPPQGIQYF. Here the CDR3 DNA reads TGTGCCAGCAGCTTAGCGGGCCCTCCTCAAGGCATTCAGTACTTC. The full variable domain, its missing parts supplied by reference TRBV7-2 and TRBJ2-4, is GAGVSQSPSNKVTEKGKDVELRCDPISGHTALYWYRQSLGQGLEFLIYFQGNSAPDKSGLPSDRFSAERTGGSVSTLTIQRTQQEDSAVYLCASSLAGPPQGIQYFGAGTRLSVL.

The sample holds many counts of this clonotype. The chain combines TRBV20-1 with TRBJ2-7, with TRBD1 identical over 11 bases. There are 14 residues in the CDR3. V was clipped by 2 bases and J by 6 bases; unmatched bases: 6. The V gene's germline CDR1 is DFQATT and CDR2 SNEGSKA (reference sequence). CDR3 sequence reads: CSARPWTGGSEQYF. The CDR3 bases are TGCAGTGCTAGACCTTGGACAGGGGGCAGCGAGCAGTACTTC.

This clonotype was counted many times. The rearrangement uses TRBV5-6 and TRBJ2-5, with D maybe TRBD2 (5 bases). Trimming shortened V by 6 bases and J by 7 bases, and 19 bases separated the two germline ends. The germline CDR1 and CDR2 sequences are SGHDT and YYEEEE. The CDR3 extends over 14 amino acids. CDR3 amino acids: CASTPEGSRGTQYF. The CDR3 DNA reads TGTGCCAGCACCCCTGAGGGATCCCGGGGGACCCAGTACTTC. Variable domain in full (rest from reference TRBV5-6 and TRBJ2-5): DAGVTQSPTHLIKTRGQQVTLRCSPKSGHDTVSWYQQALGQGPQFIFQYYEEEERQRGNFPDRFSGHQFPNYSSELNVNALLLGDSALYLCASTPEGSRGTQYFGPGTRLLVL.

This clonotype was recorded at least ten times. The chain has TRBV11-2 and TRBJ2-2; possibly TRBD2 for D (6 bases). The CDR3 is made up of 15 amino acids. V lost 2 bases and J lost 0, with 7 bases in between. Germline CDR1 SGHAT, CDR2 FQNNGV. The CDR3 DNA reads as TGTGCCAGCAGCTTACTAGCGCCGAACACCGGGGAGCTGTTTTTT. Translated, it gives CASSLLAPNTGELFF. The full variable domain, with the rest looked up from reference TRBV11-2 and TRBJ2-2, is EAGVAQSPRYKIIEKRQSVAFWCNPISGHATLYWYQQILGQGPKLLIQFQNNGVVDDSQLPKDRFSAERLKGVDSTLKIQPAKLEDSAVYLCASSLLAPNTGELFFGEGSRLTVL.

This clonotype was detected ten times or more. This chain joins TRBV20-1 and TRBJ1-2; D unclear. The CDR3 contains 14 residues. V dropped 0 bases and J dropped 4 bases, with 12 bases sitting between them. Germline CDR1 DFQATT, CDR2 SNEGSKA (reference sequence). The CDR3 DNA follows: TGCAGTGCTAGAGATGGAGGCCGCGTCTATGGCTACACCTTC. As protein: CSARDGGRVYGYTF.

This chain joins TRBV2 and TRBJ2-1, with 8 bases that match TRBD1. The CDR3 sequence is 14 residues long. Germline V gene data show CDR1 as SNHLY and CDR2 as FYNNEI. After removal of 3 bases from V and 7 bases from J, the junction contained 5 bases not matched to a gene. In DNA, the CDR3 is TGTGCCAGCAGTGACGGACAGGGAGAGAATGAGCAGTTCTTC. Translation: CASSDGQGENEQFF.

This clonotype occurred many times. The rearrangement uses TRBV20-1 and TRBJ2-1; D not resolved. This CDR3 region has 12 residues. V lost 4 bases and J 10 bases, leaving 14 bases between the germline ends. Germline CDR1 is DFQATT and CDR2 is SNEGSKA (reference sequence). CDR3 DNA sequence: TGCAGTGCTACCTGGGATAAAGAAGAGCAGTTCTTC. Translated: CSATWDKEEQFF.

This clonotype has ten or more counts. This chain links TRBV30 with TRBJ1-2; 8 bases line up with TRBD1. V was clipped by 0 bases and J by 2 bases; unmatched bases: 8. This CDR3 comprises 16 residues. The germline V gene encodes CDR1 GTSNPN and CDR2 SVGIG (reference sequence). Here the CDR3 reads CAWSVRGTGYNYGYTF. The CDR3 DNA sequence: TGTGCCTGGAGTGTAAGAGGGACAGGATACAACTATGGCTACACCTTC.

This clonotype was picked up many times. The gene calls are TRBV5-1 and TRBJ2-3, with a possible D match to TRBD2 (6 bases). V dropped 0 bases and J dropped 4 bases, with 15 bases sitting between them. The germline V gene encodes CDR1 SGHRS and CDR2 YFSETQ. This CDR3 comprises 16 residues. CDR3 nucleotides: TGCGCCAGCAGCTTGGATGGCGGGATCGGGCCAGATACGCAGTATTTT. Its translation is CASSLDGGIGPDTQYF.

This clonotype was counted a few times. The rearrangement links TRBV20-1 to TRBJ2-5; D remains ambiguous. V was pared by 3 bases and J by 0 bases, with 11 bases between. Germline V gene data show CDR1 as DFQATT and CDR2 as SNEGSKA (reference sequence). The length of the CDR3 is 14 residues. The CDR3, as DNA: TGCAGTGCTAGGTGGGCTGGGAACCAAGAGACCCAGTACTTC. Translating it yields CSARWAGNQETQYF.